A selection of T cell receptor beta chains follows, all from one sample in a study of PD-1 blockade in mismatch repair-deficient tumors. Profiling relied on immunoSEQ multiplex PCR, and the TCRdb table lists in-frame clones only, not all of them. The sample lists some 97,000 clones; 70% to 85% were seen once. The sequences come from peripheral blood, collected about eight months after starting pembrolizumab. Receptors were obtained from an adult with mismatch repair-deficient cancer. Each CDR3 is given with its conserved first and last residue. Size tells how often a clone was seen (once, few, many) or the class of an expanded clone, and some rows leave it out.

TRBJ2-1,once,16,TRBV5-4,CASSLVSGRPDNEQFF
TRBJ2-7,NA,12,TRBV6-6,CASSPSSYEQYF
TRBJ2-1,NA,13,TRBV30,CAWEREGRNEQFF
TRBJ2-1,NA,13,TRBV2,CASNSFPPNEQFF
TRBJ1-4,NA,15,TRBV11-2,CASNIRGSTNEKLFF
TRBJ1-1,few,17,TRBV18,CASSPDGTGIGLTEAFF
TRBJ2-7,NA,16,TRBV9,CASSPFSGGSSYEQYF
TRBJ2-5,once,13,TRBV6-5,CASSKAGGETQYF
TRBJ2-7,NA,15,TRBV6-5,CASSSLAGGPYEQYF
TRBJ2-5,NA,15,TRBV19,CASSTGLAGAETQYF
TRBJ2-3,NA,16,TRBV27,CASSRDSGRDADTQYF
TRBJ2-1,once,14,TRBV5-1,CASSLGTPAGEQFF